Included here is one TCR beta chain sequence, with context. Source study methods: Reference gene primer amplification gave estimated nucleated cell counts. Only in-frame clones appear in the TCRdb table, and some are missing; sequencing was by immunoSEQ multiplex PCR. V and J calls and clone size are those listed in that table; D and trimming were worked out from the DNA. The table has more than 150,000 clones, around four fifths seen once; the top ten hold roughly 2.9%. This record belongs to a study of blood T cell repertoires in COVID-19. About the study: Both acute and convalescent COVID-19 samples were obtained from the United States, Italy and Spain. PBMCs, B-cell-depleted T cells, or T cells provided the cDNA or gDNA that made up the material.

V shed 3 bases, J shed 8 bases, and the junction held 6 bases outside the gene matches. This CDR3 comprises 14 residues. The germline gives CDR1 SGHAT, CDR2 FQNNGV. Sequenced: peripheral blood. The chain uses TRBV11-2 and TRBJ1-4, with 7 positions matching TRBD1. This receptor was obtained from a woman aged 55-69 years with acute or convalescent COVID-19. The CDR3 reads CASSFSTGREKLFF. DNA of the CDR3: TGTGCCAGCAGCTTCTCGACAGGGAGGGAAAAACTGTTTTTT. Based on the CDR3 plus reference TRBV11-2 and TRBJ1-4, the full variable domain is EAGVAQSPRYKIIEKRQSVAFWCNPISGHATLYWYQQILGQGPKLLIQFQNNGVVDDSQLPKDRFSAERLKGVDSTLKIQPAKLEDSAVYLCASSFSTGREKLFFGSGTQLSVL.